Presented here are 12 T cell receptor beta chains from one specimen sequenced in a study of OX40 agonist ivuxolimab in advanced cancers. Method: immunoSEQ multiplex PCR; TCRdb's copy keeps in-frame clones and lacks some. Of tens of thousands of clones in the sample, roughly 85% were seen once. The material sequenced was CD4+ or CD8+ T cells sorted from blood, taken in a trial of the OX40 agonist ivuxolimab. The receptors stem from an adult with an advanced solid tumor such as melanoma, head and neck, liver or kidney cancer.

This chain connects TRBV29-1 to TRBJ2-1, with 8 bases lining up with TRBD2. J was trimmed by 2 bases and V by 7 bases; bases with no gene match: 1. Germline lookup yields CDR1 SQVTM and CDR2 ANQGSEA. CDR3 length: 12 amino acids. CDR3 DNA sequence: TGCAGCGCGGGGGGGACCTACAATGAGCAGTTCTTC. Its protein is CSAGGTYNEQFF.

The sample holds many counts of this clone. The gene calls are TRBV7-9 and TRBJ2-5; no definite D call. This CDR3 region has 14 residues. Trimming took 3 bases from V and 1 from J, leaving 9 bases between them. The germline CDR1 and CDR2 sequences are SEHNR and FQNEAQ (reference sequence). This CDR3 is CASSFSGVQETQYF. The CDR3 DNA reads as TGTGCCAGCAGCTTCTCTGGGGTCCAAGAGACCCAGTACTTC. Supplemented by reference TRBV7-9 and TRBJ2-5, the full variable domain reads DTGVSQNPRHKITKRGQNVTFRCDPISEHNRLYWYRQTLGQGPEFLTYFQNEAQLEKSRLLSDRFSAERPKGSFSTLEIQRTEQGDSAMYLCASSFSGVQETQYFGPGTRLLVL.

This chain links TRBV2 with TRBJ2-5; D tentatively fits TRBD1 or TRBD2 (6 bases each). Per germline, CDR1 SNHLY and CDR2 FYNNEI. V was clipped by 6 bases and J by 5 bases, with 16 bases between them. The CDR3 totals 14 residues. The CDR3 spells CASRSWGAWETQYF. The CDR3 DNA follows: TGTGCCAGCAGGAGCTGGGGGGCTTGGGAGACCCAGTACTTC. The complete variable domain, with remaining parts taken from reference TRBV2 and TRBJ2-5, reads EPEVTQTPSHQVTQMGQEVILRCVPISNHLYFYWYRQILGQKVEFLVSFYNNEISEKSEIFDDQFSVERPDGSNFTLKIRSTKLEDSAMYFCASRSWGAWETQYFGPGTRLLVL.

This chain joins TRBV11-1 and TRBJ1-4; D is uncertain. Germline CDR1 and CDR2: SGHAT and FQDESV (reference sequence). V lost 4 bases, J lost 4 bases, and 13 bases lay in between. The CDR3 is 15 amino acids. The CDR3 DNA sequence: TGTGCCAGCAGCTCCTCCTGGAGTCATAATGAAAAACTGTTTTTT. It encodes CASSSSWSHNEKLFF.

For the CDR3, the DNA is TGTGCCAGCAGTAGGACAGGGGATAGCTATGGCTACACCTTC. It encodes CASSRTGDSYGYTF. The chain uses TRBV6-1 and TRBJ1-2; 9 nucleotides match TRBD1. The germline gives CDR1 MNHNS, CDR2 SASEGT. Trimming took 5 bases from V and 4 from J; bases not matched to a gene: 5. CDR3 length: 14 residues.

V gene TRBV15 combines with J gene TRBJ2-1; TRBD2 might be the D (5 bases). The CDR3 runs to 13 residues. The V and J ends lost 9 bases and 6 bases respectively, with 15 bases between them. The germline V gene encodes CDR1 LNHNV and CDR2 YYDKDF (reference sequence). The CDR3 region is CATDRTFSNEQFF. CDR3 DNA: TGTGCCACGGACCGGACTTTTTCCAATGAGCAGTTCTTC.

The chain uses TRBV27 and TRBJ2-2; D call uncertain. V was pared by 6 bases and J by 7 bases, with 12 bases between. The CDR3 is 13 amino acids. Germline-derived CDR1 and CDR2 are MNHEY and SMNVEV (reference sequence). The chain's CDR3 is CASSPRRNGELFF. CDR3 DNA sequence: TGTGCCAGCAGCCCTCGTAGGAACGGGGAGCTGTTTTTT.

The chain joins TRBV29-1 to TRBJ1-1; the match to TRBD1 covers 7 bases. The CDR3 spans 11 residues. The V gene's germline CDR1 is SQVTM and CDR2 ANQGSEA. The ends lost 6 bases at V and 6 bases at J; junction bases unmatched: 4. The CDR3 here is CSVDRASEAFF. CDR3 DNA: TGCAGCGTAGACAGGGCGTCTGAAGCTTTCTTT.

The sample holds one count of this clone. The chain uses TRBV7-6 and TRBJ1-1; no definite D call. V was shortened by 4 bases and J by 1 base, with 4 bases between the two germline ends. The CDR3 consists of 12 residues. The germline CDR1 and CDR2 sequences are SGHVS and FNYEAQ. The CDR3 sequence: CASSSPNTEAFF. In DNA, the CDR3 is TGTGCCAGCAGCTCCCCGAACACTGAAGCTTTCTTT.

The V call is TRBV5-8, the J call TRBJ2-1, with D tentatively TRBD1 (6 bases). Germline V gene sequence: CDR1 SGHTS, CDR2 YDEGEE. The CDR3 runs 13 residues. V dropped 4 bases and J dropped 4 bases, with 9 bases sitting between them. The CDR3 coding sequence is TGTGCCAGCAGCCACGGACAGTACAATGAGCAGTTCTTC. Translated, it gives CASSHGQYNEQFF. Full variable domain (missing parts from reference TRBV5-8 and TRBJ2-1): EAGVTQSPTHLIKTRGQQATLRCSPISGHTSVYWYQQALGLGLQFLLWYDEGEERNRGNFPPRFSGRQFPNYSSELNVNALELEDSALYLCASSHGQYNEQFFGPGTRLTVL.

V is TRBV10-3 and J is TRBJ2-7; 9 nucleotides agree with TRBD1. The V gene's germline CDR1 is ENHRY and CDR2 SYGVKD. J was trimmed by 3 bases and V by 9 bases; bases with no gene match: 12. The CDR3 length is 15 residues. In DNA, the CDR3 is TGTGCCATTAGTACTCCTCGGACAGGGGTCTACGAGCAGTACTTC. Protein: CAISTPRTGVYEQYF.

The chain joins TRBV5-1 to TRBJ1-3, with D unclear. From germline, CDR1 is SGHRS and CDR2 YFSETQ. CDR3 length equals 16 residues. V lost 3 bases to trimming and J lost 0 bases, with 13 bases between them. CDR3 in DNA: TGCGCCAGCAGCTCAAGCAGCCTCTCCTCTGGAAACACCATATATTTT. Its protein is CASSSSSLSSGNTIYF.